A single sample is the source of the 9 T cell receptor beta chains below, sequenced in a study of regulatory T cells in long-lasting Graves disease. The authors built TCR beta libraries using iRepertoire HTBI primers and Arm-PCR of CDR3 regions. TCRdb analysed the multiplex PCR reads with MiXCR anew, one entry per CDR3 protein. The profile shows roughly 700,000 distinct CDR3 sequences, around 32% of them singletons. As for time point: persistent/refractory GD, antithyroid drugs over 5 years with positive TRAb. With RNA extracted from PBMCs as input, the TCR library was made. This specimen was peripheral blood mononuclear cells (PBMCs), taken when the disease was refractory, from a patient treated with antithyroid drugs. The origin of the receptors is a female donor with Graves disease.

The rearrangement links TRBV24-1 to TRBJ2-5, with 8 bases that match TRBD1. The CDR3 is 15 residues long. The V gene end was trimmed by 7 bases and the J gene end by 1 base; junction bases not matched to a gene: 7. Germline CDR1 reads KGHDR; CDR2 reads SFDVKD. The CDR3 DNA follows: TGTGCCACCAGCCCTATCACAGGGGGCCAAGAGACCCAGTACTTC. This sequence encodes CATSPITGGQETQYF.

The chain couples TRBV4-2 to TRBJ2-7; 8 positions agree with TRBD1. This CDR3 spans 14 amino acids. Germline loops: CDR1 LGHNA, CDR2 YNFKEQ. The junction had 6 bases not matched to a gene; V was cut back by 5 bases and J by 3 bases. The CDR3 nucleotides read TGTGCCAGCAGCTCGGGACAGGCTTACTACGAGCAGTACTTC. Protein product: CASSSGQAYYEQYF.

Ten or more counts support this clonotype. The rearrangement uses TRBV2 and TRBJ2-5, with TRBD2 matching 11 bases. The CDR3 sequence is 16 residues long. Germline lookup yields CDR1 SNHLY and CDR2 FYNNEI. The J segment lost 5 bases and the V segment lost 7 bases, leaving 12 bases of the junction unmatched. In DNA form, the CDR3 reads TGTGCCAGCACCGTTAGCGGGAGGGCTTCCTCCGAGACCCAGTACTTC. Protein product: CASTVSGRASSETQYF.

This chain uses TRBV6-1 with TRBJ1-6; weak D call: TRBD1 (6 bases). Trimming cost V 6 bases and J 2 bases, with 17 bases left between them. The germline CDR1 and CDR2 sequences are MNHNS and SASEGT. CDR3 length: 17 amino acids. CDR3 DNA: TGTGCCAGCAGAGCCTCAGGGGCTCTCCCCTATAATTCACCCCTCCACTTT. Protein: CASRASGALPYNSPLHF.

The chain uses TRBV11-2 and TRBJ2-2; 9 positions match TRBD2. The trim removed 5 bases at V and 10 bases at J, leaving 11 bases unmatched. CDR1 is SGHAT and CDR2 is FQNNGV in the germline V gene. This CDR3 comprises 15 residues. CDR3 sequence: CASSPRRVAGAELFF. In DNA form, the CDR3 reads TGTGCCAGCAGCCCCCGCAGGGTAGCGGGAGCGGAGCTGTTTTTT.

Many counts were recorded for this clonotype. The CDR3 reads CASRSIPGLAPTGQYF. CDR3 in DNA: TGTGCCAGCAGATCCATACCGGGACTAGCGCCTACGGGGCAGTACTTC. This sequence joins TRBV6-1 and TRBJ2-7, with 10 bases lining up with TRBD2. CDR3 size: 16 residues. Looked up from germline, CDR1 is MNHNS and CDR2 is SASEGT. After removal of 6 bases from V and 9 bases from J, the junction contained 17 bases not matched to a gene.

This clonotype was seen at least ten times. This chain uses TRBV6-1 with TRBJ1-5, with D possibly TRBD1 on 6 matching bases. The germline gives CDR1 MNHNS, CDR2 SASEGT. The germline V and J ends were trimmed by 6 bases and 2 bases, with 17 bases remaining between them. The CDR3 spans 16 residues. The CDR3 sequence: CASSLGGRSRNQPQHF. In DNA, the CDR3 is TGTGCCAGCAGCTTAGGGGGAAGGAGTCGCAATCAGCCCCAGCATTTT.

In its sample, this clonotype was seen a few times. This chain's CDR3 is CASSERSGLSAPLHF. The CDR3 DNA is TGTGCCAGCAGTGAGCGGTCGGGGCTCTCGGCACCCCTCCACTTT. The chain is built from TRBV2 and TRBJ1-6, with D perhaps TRBD1 (5 bases). Germline-derived CDR1 and CDR2 are SNHLY and FYNNEI. The CDR3 spans 15 residues. V lost 3 bases and J lost 11, with 17 bases in between.

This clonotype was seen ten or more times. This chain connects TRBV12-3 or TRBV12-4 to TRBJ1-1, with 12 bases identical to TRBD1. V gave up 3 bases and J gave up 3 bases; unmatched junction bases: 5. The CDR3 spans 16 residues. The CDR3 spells CASSFGTGGSYTEAFF. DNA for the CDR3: TGTGCCAGCAGTTTTGGGACAGGGGGCTCTTACACTGAAGCTTTCTTT.